Within the sample, the clone carrying this T cell receptor (beta chain) is medium-sized. The source of the sample is a study of blood T cell repertoires in COVID-19. Study-wide background: PBMCs, B-cell-depleted T cells, or T cells were the source of the cDNA or gDNA that made up the material.

Some clones are missing from TCRdb's copy, which holds only in-frame ones; the method was immunoSEQ multiplex PCR. The sample has approximately 50,000 clones; approximately 87% are singletons. This sequence originates from a man aged 50 to 59 with acute or convalescent COVID-19. Sample: peripheral blood.

The CDR3, as DNA: TGTGCCAGCAGGTCCTTCCCTAGCGGTATCTACGAGCAGTACTTC. This gives the protein CASRSFPSGIYEQYF. The chain recombines TRBV6-5 with TRBJ2-7; 7 nucleotides agree with TRBD2. The CDR3 extends over 15 amino acids. CDR1 and CDR2 from the germline V gene are MNHEY and SVGAGI. Germline trimming cut 6 bases from V and 3 bases from J; bases unmatched to any gene: 11.